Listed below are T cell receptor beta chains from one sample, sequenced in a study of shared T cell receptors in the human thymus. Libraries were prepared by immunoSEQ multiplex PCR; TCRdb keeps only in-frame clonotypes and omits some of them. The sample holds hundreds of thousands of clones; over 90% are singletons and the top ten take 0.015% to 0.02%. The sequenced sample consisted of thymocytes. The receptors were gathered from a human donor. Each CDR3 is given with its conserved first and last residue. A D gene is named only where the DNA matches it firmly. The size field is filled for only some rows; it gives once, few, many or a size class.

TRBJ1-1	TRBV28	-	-	TGTGCCAGCAACACCTTTTACCGTATGCCCCAATTCGCTTTCTTT	CASNTFYRMPQFAFF
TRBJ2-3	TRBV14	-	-	TGTGCCAGCAGCCCAAGAAGAGGGAGTGGCACAGATACGCAGTATTTT	CASSPRRGSGTDTQYF
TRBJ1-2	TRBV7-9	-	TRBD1	TGTGCCAGCAGCCCCTTGGGGGACAGGGAAAACTATGGCTACACCTTC	CASSPLGDRENYGYTF
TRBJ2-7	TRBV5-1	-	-	TGCGCCAGCAGCTCCGACCGTTGGGAGCAGTACTTC	CASSSDRWEQYF
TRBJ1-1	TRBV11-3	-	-	TGTGCCAGCAGCCTGAGAGGGAACACTGAAGCTTTCTTT	CASSLRGNTEAFF
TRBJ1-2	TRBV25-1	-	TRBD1	TGTGCCAGCAGTGAATATATTACAGGGGGCTATGGCTACACCTTC	CASSEYITGGYGYTF
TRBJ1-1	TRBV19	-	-	TGTGCCAGTAGTCCTAACACCCTGACAGGCTCCAACACTGAAGCTTTCTTT	CASSPNTLTGSNTEAFF
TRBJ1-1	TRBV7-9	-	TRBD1	TGTGCCAGCAGCTCGGTAACGACAGGGAGGACTGAAGCTTTCTTT	CASSSVTTGRTEAFF
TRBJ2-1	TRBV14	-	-	TGTGCCAGCAGCCAAGATAGCCCCCAAATAGGGACCTACAATGAGCAGTTCTTC	CASSQDSPQIGTYNEQFF
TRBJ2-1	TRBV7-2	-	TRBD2	TGTGCCAGCAGCTCCCCACGGCGGGCTAGCGGGATCAATGAGCAGTTCTTC	CASSSPRRASGINEQFF
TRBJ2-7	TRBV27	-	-	TGTGCCAGCAGTGGCGGTATCTACGAGCAGTACTTC	CASSGGIYEQYF
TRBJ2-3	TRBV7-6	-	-	TGTGCCAGCAGCTTAGCGGGAGGAATAGATACGCAGTATTTT	CASSLAGGIDTQYF
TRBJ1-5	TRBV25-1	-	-	TGTGCCAGCAGTGAAGGGGCAGGGAGTGTCAATCAGCCCCAGCATTTT	CASSEGAGSVNQPQHF
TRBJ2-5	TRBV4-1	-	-	TGCGCCAGCAGCCACAGACTGGGGGCTGGAGAGACCCAGTACTTC	CASSHRLGAGETQYF
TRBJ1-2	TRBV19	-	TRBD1	TGTGCCAGTAGTGTCGGACAGGGTGGCTACACCTTC	CASSVGQGGYTF
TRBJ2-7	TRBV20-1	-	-	TGCAGTGCTGGAGGCTACGAGCAGTACTTC	CSAGGYEQYF
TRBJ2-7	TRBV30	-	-	TGTGCCTGGAGTGCCCCCAGGGCAGCGAGCGTGAGGGCGACCTACGAGCAGTACTTC	CAWSAPRAASVRATYEQYF
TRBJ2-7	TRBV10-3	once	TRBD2	TGTGCCATCAGTGCAGATAGCGGGAGATACGAGCAGTACTTC	CAISADSGRYEQYF
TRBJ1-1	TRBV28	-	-	TGTGCCAGCAGTGAGGACTACGAAGCTTTCTTT	CASSEDYEAFF
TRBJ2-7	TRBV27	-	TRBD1	TGTGCCAGCAGCCGACAGGGGGAATACGAGCAGTACTTC	CASSRQGEYEQYF
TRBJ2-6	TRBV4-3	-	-	TGCGCCAGCAGCCAAGATGTAAGGGTAGTCGAAGGCTCTGGGGCCAACGTCCTGACTTTC	CASSQDVRVVEGSGANVLTF
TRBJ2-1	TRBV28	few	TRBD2	TGTGCCAGCAGTTTGACAGCGGGAGTAAGTGGTGAGCAGTTCTTC	CASSLTAGVSGEQFF
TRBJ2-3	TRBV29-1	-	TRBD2	TGCAGCGTGCTCCTCTTGCGGGAGTTGGGCACAGATACGCAGTATTTT	CSVLLLRELGTDTQYF
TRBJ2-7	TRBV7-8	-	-	TGTGCCAGCAGCTTAGAGGGGCGAATCATAAGAGGCGAGCAGTACTTC	CASSLEGRIIRGEQYF
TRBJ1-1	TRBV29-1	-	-	TGCAGCGTCGGGGGCAGGGTTGGGTTGAACACTGAAGCTTTCTTT	CSVGGRVGLNTEAFF
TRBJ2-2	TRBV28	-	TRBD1	TGTGCCAGCAGTCTCACTACCGGGACAGATACCGGGGAGCTGTTTTTT	CASSLTTGTDTGELFF
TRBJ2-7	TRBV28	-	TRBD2	TGTGCCAGCAGTTTAAGTTCACTAGCGGGAAATCACGAGCAGTACTTC	CASSLSSLAGNHEQYF
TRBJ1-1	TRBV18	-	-	TGTGCCAGCTCACCACCGGGGGCGATGAGGGAGAACACTGAAGCTTTCTTT	CASSPPGAMRENTEAFF
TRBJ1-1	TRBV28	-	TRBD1	TGTGCCAGCAGTACAGGGGGGAGCACTGAAGCTTTCTTT	CASSTGGSTEAFF
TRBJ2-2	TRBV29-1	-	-	TGCAGCGTTGAAGAAGTGGGTCGGTTCCCTGGGGACACCGGGGAGCTGTTTTTT	CSVEEVGRFPGDTGELFF
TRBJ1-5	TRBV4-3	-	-	TGCGCCAGCAGCCAAGCTTGGGGGGCTGATCAGCCCCAGCATTTT	CASSQAWGADQPQHF
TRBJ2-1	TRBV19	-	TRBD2	TGTGCCAGTAGTATCCCGGGACTAGCGGGAGGCAGATACGAGCAGTTCTTC	CASSIPGLAGGRYEQFF
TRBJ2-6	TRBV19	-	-	TGTGCCAGTAGCGGCGGGCAGGGCTCTGGGGCCAACGTCCTGACTTTC	CASSGGQGSGANVLTF
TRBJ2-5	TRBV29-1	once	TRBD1	TGCAGCGCACGGACAGGGGAAGAGACCCAGTACTTC	CSARTGEETQYF
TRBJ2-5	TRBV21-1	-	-	TGTGCCACCACGGGTCACCAAGAGACCCAGTACTTC	CATTGHQETQYF
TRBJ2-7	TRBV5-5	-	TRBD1	TGTGCCAGCAGCCCGGGACAGGGGGTCCCTTTTAGCTCCTACGAGCAGTACTTC	CASSPGQGVPFSSYEQYF
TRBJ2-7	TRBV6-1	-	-	TGTGCCAGCAGTGCCCCAATAAACAGGGATTCTTCCTACGAGCAGTACTTC	CASSAPINRDSSYEQYF
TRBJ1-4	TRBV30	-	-	TGTGCCTGGAGGCCTAGGCCAAGACACAGGAGTGAAAAACTGTTTTTT	CAWRPRPRHRSEKLFF
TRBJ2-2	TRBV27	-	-	TGTGCCAGCAGTTTCCGGAAGAACACCGGGGAGCTGTTTTTT	CASSFRKNTGELFF
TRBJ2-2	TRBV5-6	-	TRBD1	TGTGCCAGCAGCTGTAGGAGACCGGGACAGCAAAAGGACACCGGGGAGCTGTTTTTT	CASSCRRPGQQKDTGELFF
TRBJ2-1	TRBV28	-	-	TGTGCCACCTTGGACTCCCTTCGCAATGAGCAGTTCTTC	CATLDSLRNEQFF
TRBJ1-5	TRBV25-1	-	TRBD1	TGTGCCAGCAGTGAAAGGGACAGATTTCAGCCCCAGCATTTT	CASSERDRFQPQHF
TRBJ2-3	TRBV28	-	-	TGTGCCAGCAGTCCCGCCGGGGCAGTCCGGTCAGATACGCAGTATTTT	CASSPAGAVRSDTQYF
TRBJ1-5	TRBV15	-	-	TGTGCCACCAGCAGAAGTGGGGCCGGCAATCAGCCCCAGCATTTT	CATSRSGAGNQPQHF
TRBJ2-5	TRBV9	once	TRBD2	TGTGCCAGCAGCCTCCGGGGACTAGCGGGAAAGGAGACCCAGTACTTC	CASSLRGLAGKETQYF
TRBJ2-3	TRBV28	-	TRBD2	TGTGCCAGCAGTTTACCCCGAGGGGCGGGAGCCACAGATACGCAGTATTTT	CASSLPRGAGATDTQYF
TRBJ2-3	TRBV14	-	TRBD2	TGTGCCAGCAGCCAAGTGGGAGGGACAGATACGCAGTATTTT	CASSQVGGTDTQYF
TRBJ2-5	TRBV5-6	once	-	TGTGCCAGCAGCTTGGACCGGGACGCCCAAGAGACCCAGTACTTC	CASSLDRDAQETQYF
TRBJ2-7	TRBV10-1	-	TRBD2	TGCGCCAGCAGTGAGCTGGGGGAGAGCGGGAGCTCCTACGAGCAGTACTTC	CASSELGESGSSYEQYF
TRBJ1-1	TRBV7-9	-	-	TGTGCCAGCAGCGTTATACGGGACAAGAACACTGAAGCTTTCTTT	CASSVIRDKNTEAFF
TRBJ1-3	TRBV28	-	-	TGTGCCAGCAGTCCGGGGCCCCCCTCTGGAAACACCATATATTTT	CASSPGPPSGNTIYF
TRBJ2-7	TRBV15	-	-	TGTGCCACCAGCAGAGTAGAAACGTACGAGCAGTACTTC	CATSRVETYEQYF
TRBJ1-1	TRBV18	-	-	TGTGCCAGCTCACCAAGGGTTCACCGTATGAACACTGAAGCTTTCTTT	CASSPRVHRMNTEAFF